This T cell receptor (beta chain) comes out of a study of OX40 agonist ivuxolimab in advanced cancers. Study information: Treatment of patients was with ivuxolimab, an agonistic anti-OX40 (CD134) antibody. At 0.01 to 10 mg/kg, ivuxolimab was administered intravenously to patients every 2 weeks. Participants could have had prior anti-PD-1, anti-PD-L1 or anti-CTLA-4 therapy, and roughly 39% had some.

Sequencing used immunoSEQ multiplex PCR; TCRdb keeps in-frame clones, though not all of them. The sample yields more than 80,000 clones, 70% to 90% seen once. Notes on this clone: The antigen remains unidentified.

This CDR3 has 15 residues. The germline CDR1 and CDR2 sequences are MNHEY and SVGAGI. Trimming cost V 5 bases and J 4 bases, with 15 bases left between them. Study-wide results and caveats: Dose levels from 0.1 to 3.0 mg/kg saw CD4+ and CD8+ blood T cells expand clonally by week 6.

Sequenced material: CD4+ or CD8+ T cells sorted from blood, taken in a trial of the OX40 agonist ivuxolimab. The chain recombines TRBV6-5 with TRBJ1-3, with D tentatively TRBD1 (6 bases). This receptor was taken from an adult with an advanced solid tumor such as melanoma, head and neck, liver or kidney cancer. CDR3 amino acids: CASSRLRGAGNTIYF. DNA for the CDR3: TGTGCCAGCAGTCGACTAAGGGGGGCCGGAAACACCATATATTTT.